This TCR beta chain was sequenced during a study of beta chain features in type 1 diabetes. Overall study findings and caveats: No resolution was reached here on whether HLA type influences TCRB rearrangement.

V was trimmed by 6 bases and J by 5 bases, leaving 5 bases between them. This CDR3 is 10 amino acids long. Germline CDR1 is SGHDN and CDR2 is FVKESK. In its sample, this clone was seen a few times. Its antigen is not known. All sorted populations exceeded 95% purity. The investigators reverse transcribed all of the isolated RNA, so they sequenced expressed TCRB transcripts. Data came from immunoSEQ multiplex PCR; TCRdb stores just in-frame clones and leaves some out. In the table there are a few hundred thousand clones, roughly an eighth of which are singletons. Source material: naive CD4+ T cells from blood. The clonotype originates from a young man in good health. The V and J genes are TRBV14 and TRBJ2-7; unclear D gene. The CDR3 sequence is CASSSDEQYF. CDR3 coding DNA: TGTGCCAGCAGTTCCGACGAGCAGTACTTC. Supplemented by reference TRBV14 and TRBJ2-7, the full variable domain reads EAGVTQFPSHSVIEKGQTVTLRCDPISGHDNLYWYRRVMGKEIKFLLHFVKESKQDESGMPNNRFLAERTGGTYSTLKVQPAELEDSGVYFCASSSDEQYFGPGTRLTVT.